This TCR beta chain is from a study of T cell repertoires in cytomegalovirus infection. Study context: Selection of CMV epitopes for the study included recently identified HLA-C-restricted and well-studied HLA-B-restricted ones. Public TCR beta signature analysis indicated the presence of both CMV infection and matching HLA type.

TCRdb independently ran MiXCR on the reads; one entry per CDR3 protein. This table has approximately 500,000 distinct CDR3 sequences, 33% appearing once. This CDR3 contains 15 residues. V lost 2 bases to trimming and J lost 7 bases; unmatched junction nucleotides: 10. Germline CDR1 is DFQATT and CDR2 is SNEGSKA (reference sequence). Study-wide findings and caveats: HLA-C-restricted CMV-specific TCR beta clonotypes were dominant in the ex vivo response. Based on cumulative public TCR beta family frequency, carriers of CMV plus the relevant HLA were identified.

On this clonotype: Its antigen is still unknown.

The chain employs TRBV20-1 and TRBJ2-1; TRBD2 agrees at 8 bases. This clonotype was sampled from a human donor in good health (CMV status not recorded). Some clones in this sample may be carry-over from other donors' samples. The sequencing here drew on cultured PBMCs, taken from culture after CMV antigen stimulation. This chain's CDR3 is CSARLAGGKRNEQFF. CDR3 in DNA: TGCAGTGCTAGACTGGCGGGAGGTAAGAGGAATGAGCAGTTCTTC.